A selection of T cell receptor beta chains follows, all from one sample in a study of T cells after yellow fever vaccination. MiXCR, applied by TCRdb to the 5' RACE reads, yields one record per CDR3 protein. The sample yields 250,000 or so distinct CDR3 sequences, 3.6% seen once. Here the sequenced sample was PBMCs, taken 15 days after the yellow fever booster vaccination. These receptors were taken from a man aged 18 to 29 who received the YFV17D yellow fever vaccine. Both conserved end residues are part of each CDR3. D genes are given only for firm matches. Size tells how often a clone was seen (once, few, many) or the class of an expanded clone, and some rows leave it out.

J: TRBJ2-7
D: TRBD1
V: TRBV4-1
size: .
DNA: TGCGCCAGCAGCACCTGGACAGGGAAGAACGAGCAGTACTTC
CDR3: CASSTWTGKNEQYF

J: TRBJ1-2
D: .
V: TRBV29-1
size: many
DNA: TGCAGCGTTAGTCCGGGTTTCTATGGCTACACCTTC
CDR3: CSVSPGFYGYTF

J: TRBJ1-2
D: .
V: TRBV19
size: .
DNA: TGTGCCAGTAGCCCATCAGGGGACTATGGCTACGCCTTC
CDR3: CASSPSGDYGYAF

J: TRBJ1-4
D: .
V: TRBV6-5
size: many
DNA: TGTGCCAGCAGTTTCGTCATAGAGGGCACTAATGAAAAACTGTTTTTT
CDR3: CASSFVIEGTNEKLFF

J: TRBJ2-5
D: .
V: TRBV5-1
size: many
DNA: TGCGCCAGCAGCTTGACAGGGTTGGAAGAGACCCAGTACTTC
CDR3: CASSLTGLEETQYF

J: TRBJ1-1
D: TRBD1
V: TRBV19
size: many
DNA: TGTGCCAGTAGCGACAGGGGAAACACTGAAGCTTTCTTT
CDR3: CASSDRGNTEAFF

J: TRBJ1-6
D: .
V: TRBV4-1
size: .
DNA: TGCGCCAGCAGCCAAGAAGCGGGTGGAGAGGAGGACTTTTGGTCACCCCTCCACTTT
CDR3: CASSQEAGGEEDFWSPLHF

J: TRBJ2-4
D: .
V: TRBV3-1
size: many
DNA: TGTGCCAGCAGCCAAGAACAGACAGCCAAAAACATTCAGTACTTC
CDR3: CASSQEQTAKNIQYF

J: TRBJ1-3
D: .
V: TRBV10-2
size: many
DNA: TGCGCCAGCAACGGACGGGCCTCTGGAAACACCATATATTTT
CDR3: CASNGRASGNTIYF

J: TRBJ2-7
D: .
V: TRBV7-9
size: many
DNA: TGTGCCAGCAGCTTATACAACGACGAGCAGTACTTC
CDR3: CASSLYNDEQYF

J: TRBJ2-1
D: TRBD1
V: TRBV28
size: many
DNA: TGTGCCAGCAGACGACCGGGACAGGGGGCCAGTGAGCAGTTCTTC
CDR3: CASRRPGQGASEQFF

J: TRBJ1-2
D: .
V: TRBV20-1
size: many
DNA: TGCAGTGCTAGACCCCCGACAGGAGACTATGGCTACACCTTC
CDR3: CSARPPTGDYGYTF

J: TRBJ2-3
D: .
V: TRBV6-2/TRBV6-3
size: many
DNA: TGTGCCAGCAGTTACTTCAACAGTGAGGCAGATACGCAGTATTTT
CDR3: CASSYFNSEADTQYF

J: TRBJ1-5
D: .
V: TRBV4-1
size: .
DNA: TGCGCCAGCAGCCCCGTACCCAGGGTAGAACAGCCCCAGCATTTT
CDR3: CASSPVPRVEQPQHF

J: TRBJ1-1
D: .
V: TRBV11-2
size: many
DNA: TGTGCCAGCAGCTTAACCAGGGACACTGAAGCTTTCTTT
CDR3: CASSLTRDTEAFF